The rows below give T cell receptor beta chains drawn from one sample of a study of beta chain features in type 1 diabetes. Profiling relied on immunoSEQ multiplex PCR, and the TCRdb table lists in-frame clones only, not all of them. Of under 300,000 clones in the sample, roughly 13% were seen once. Sequenced: naive CD4+ T cells from blood. The receptor source for this set is a man aged 25 to 40 with type 1 diabetes. The conserved cysteine and the conserved F or W are not part of the CDR3 here.

J gene,V gene,CDR3 protein
TRBJ2-1,TRBV9,ASSVGSGGWNEQF
TRBJ2-7,TRBV7-2,ASSAYSGGAYEQY
TRBJ2-5,TRBV5-1,ASSLGTVQETQY
TRBJ2-7,TRBV23-1,ASSQSIEDGTYEQY
TRBJ2-3,TRBV7-9,ASSFKTGNSDTQY
TRBJ1-1,TRBV7-6,ASSRGRDTEAF
TRBJ2-2,TRBV6-6,ASSWTGTQLTGELF
TRBJ2-5,TRBV15,ATSRDVAGPQETQY
TRBJ2-5,TRBV7-7,ASTPGGSQETQY
TRBJ2-1,TRBV27,ASSPGTSGRPPYNEQF
TRBJ1-4,TRBV11-2,ASSPGTGGEKLF
TRBJ2-2,TRBV29-1,SVDWRNTGELF
TRBJ2-7,TRBV7-2,ASIPSGLSSYEQY
TRBJ1-5,TRBV10-3,AISEGLNQPQH
TRBJ2-1,TRBV6-6,ASSYSRQGQDNEQF
TRBJ2-3,TRBV6-1,ASSTGAADTQY
TRBJ1-2,TRBV2,ASSEETGTLGYGYT
TRBJ1-2,TRBV6-6,ASSRGQDYGYT
TRBJ2-7,TRBV4-1,ASSPLRQGGRREQY
TRBJ2-2,TRBV4-1,ASSQENSGGNTGELF
TRBJ1-1,TRBV7-9,ASSLGTGSNRGAF
TRBJ1-5,TRBV9,ASSVGRDQPQH
TRBJ2-5,TRBV5-1,ASSFGDRDQETQY
TRBJ2-7,TRBV30,AWSFRGSYEQY
TRBJ1-2,TRBV30,AWSARRGGYT
TRBJ1-6,TRBV4-1,ASSQDGQKSSYNSPLH
TRBJ2-1,TRBV7-2,ASSLGTRTSGYNEQF
TRBJ2-3,TRBV7-2,ASSFTGAGGSY